This T cell receptor (beta chain) was sequenced for a study of kidney transplant recipient with SARS-CoV-2 infection. This clonotype showed up many times. V dropped 4 bases and J dropped 6 bases, with 24 bases sitting between them. This CDR3 is built from 17 residues. Germline lookup yields CDR1 SGHRS and CDR2 YFSETQ. TCRdb reprocessed the reads via MiXCR and lists one record per CDR3 protein. The sample shows about 240,000 distinct CDR3 sequences, less than 35% of them seen only once. This clonotype originated in a male patient in his thirties who had COVID-19 and was a kidney transplant recipient. Some T cells may be graft donor cells. The sequencing here drew on a blood sample, taken at baseline and on day 111 from a kidney transplant recipient. The chain couples TRBV5-1 to TRBJ2-3, with D tentatively TRBD1 (7 bases). The CDR3 region is CASSGGGGASSGDTQYF. CDR3 coding DNA: TGCGCCAGCAGCGGCGGAGGGGGCGCATCAAGTGGGGATACGCAGTATTTT. Filled out from reference TRBV5-1 and TRBJ2-3, the complete variable domain reads KAGVTQTPRYLIKTRGQQVTLSCSPISGHRSVSWYQQTPGQGLQFLFEYFSETQRNKGNFPGRFSGRQFSNSRSEMNVSTLELGDSALYLCASSGGGGASSGDTQYFGPGTRLTVL.